This T cell receptor beta chain originates from a study of blood T cell repertoires in COVID-19 (dated by TCRdb to the early 2020s). About the full investigation: Samples from collaborators originated in the United States, Italy and Spain and spanned both the acute and convalescent phases of COVID-19. The prospective study material was composed of cDNA or gDNA derived from T cells, B-cell-depleted T cells, or PBMCs. Deeply sampled blood TCRbeta repertoires from subjects exposed to, actively infected with, or recovered from COVID-19 were included in the dataset. The repertoires were released in a freely available public database intended as a resource for research on the immune response to SARS-CoV-2. Samples were obtained from the ongoing ImmuneRACE study (first 160 participants) and from approximately 1,200 subjects provided by 6 global collaborators. Sample metadata almost always included a de-identified subject ID, COVID-19 status, age in years and sex. Where HLA class I and class II types were available, the types were taken from metadata supplied by the sample provider, not from assay-based typing. What the study reported, not specific to this receptor: The quantity of clinical and demographic metadata differed by source and by participant and was supplied without curation.

TCRbeta CDR3 regions were amplified from genomic DNA using the immunoSEQ Assay, a bias-controlled multiplex PCR. The study's processing was this. Nucleated cell counts per sample were estimated from amplification of reference gene primers within the assay. To quantify the absolute abundance of each unique TCRbeta CDR3 rearrangement, sequence reads were collapsed and filtered. Productive Simpson clonality was computed per sample as the square root of Simpson's diversity index over productive rearrangements. TCRdb retrieved this table from immuneACCESS and kept in-frame rearrangements only. Not all clones are present; in checked studies, unresolved V genes account for under half, and no reason is known for the remainder. The DNA was the basis for D and trimming; V, J and clone size are from that table. Recorded for this sample are 65,000 to 90,000 clones; 80% to 85% of them occurred a single time. 25% to 30% of the sample goes to the ten largest clones.

With respect to this clone: Its recognized antigen is unknown. Base qualities are not recorded, but no much larger clone differs from it by a single base.

The collaborating institutions used their own protocols to collect whole blood in K2EDTA tubes. For TCRbeta analysis, collaborator samples were shipped as frozen whole blood, as isolated PBMCs, or as DNA extracted from either sample type. V loses 6 bases at its end and J loses 3 bases; junction bases beyond the gene matches: 6. From the cysteine through the phenylalanine, the CDR3 covers 15 amino acids. The DNA shown is the 45-base CDR3, in frame from base 1. For CDR1 and CDR2, the germline V gene lists SGHRS and YFSETQ. The clonotype originates from a human donor in a cohort sampled during active COVID-19. Rearrangement joined TRBV5-1 to TRBJ2-3; 11 central nucleotides agree with TRBD2. Sequencing was carried out using peripheral blood. The sequenced DNA is TGCGCCAGCAACCAAGGGACTAGCGGAACAGATACGCAGTATTTT. The encoded protein is CASNQGTSGTDTQYF.